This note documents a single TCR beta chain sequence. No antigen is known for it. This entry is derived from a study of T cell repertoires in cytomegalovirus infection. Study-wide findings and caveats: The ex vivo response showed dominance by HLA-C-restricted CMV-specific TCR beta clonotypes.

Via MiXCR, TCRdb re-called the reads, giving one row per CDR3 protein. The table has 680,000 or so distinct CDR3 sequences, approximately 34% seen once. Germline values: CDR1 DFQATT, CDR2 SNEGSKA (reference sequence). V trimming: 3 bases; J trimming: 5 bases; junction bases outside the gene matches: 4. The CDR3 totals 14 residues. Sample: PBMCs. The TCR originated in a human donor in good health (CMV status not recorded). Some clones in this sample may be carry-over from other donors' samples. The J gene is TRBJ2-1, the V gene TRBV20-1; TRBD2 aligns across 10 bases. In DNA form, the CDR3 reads TGCAGTGCTAGTTGGACTAGCGGTCACAATGAGCAGTTCTTC. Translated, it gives CSASWTSGHNEQFF.